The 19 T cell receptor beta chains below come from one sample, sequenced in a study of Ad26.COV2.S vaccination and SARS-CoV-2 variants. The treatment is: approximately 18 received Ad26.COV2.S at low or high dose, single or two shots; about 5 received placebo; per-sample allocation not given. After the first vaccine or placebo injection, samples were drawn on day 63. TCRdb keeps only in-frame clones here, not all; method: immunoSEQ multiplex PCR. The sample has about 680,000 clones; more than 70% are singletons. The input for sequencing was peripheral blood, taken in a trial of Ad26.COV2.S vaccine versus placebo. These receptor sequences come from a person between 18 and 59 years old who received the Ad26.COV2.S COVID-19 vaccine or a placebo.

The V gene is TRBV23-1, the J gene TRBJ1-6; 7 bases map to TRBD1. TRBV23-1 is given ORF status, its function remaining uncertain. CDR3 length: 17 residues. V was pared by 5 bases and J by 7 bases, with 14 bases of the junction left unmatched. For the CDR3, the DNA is TGCGCCAGCAGTACAGGTTTCTGGACAGGTGGGAATTCACCCCTCCACTTT. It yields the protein CASSTGFWTGGNSPLHF.

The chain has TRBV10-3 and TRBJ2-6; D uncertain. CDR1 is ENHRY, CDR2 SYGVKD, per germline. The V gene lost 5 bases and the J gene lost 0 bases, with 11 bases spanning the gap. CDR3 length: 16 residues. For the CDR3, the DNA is TGTGCCATCAGTCCGGTGGACCTCTCTGGGGCCAACGTCCTGACTTTC. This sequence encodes CAISPVDLSGANVLTF.

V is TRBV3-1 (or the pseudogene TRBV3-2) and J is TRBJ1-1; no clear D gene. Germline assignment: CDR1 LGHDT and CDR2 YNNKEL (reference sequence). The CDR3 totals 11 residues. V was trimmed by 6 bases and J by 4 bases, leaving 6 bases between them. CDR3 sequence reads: CASSTSTEAFF. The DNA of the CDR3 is TGTGCCAGCAGTACGAGCACTGAAGCTTTCTTT.

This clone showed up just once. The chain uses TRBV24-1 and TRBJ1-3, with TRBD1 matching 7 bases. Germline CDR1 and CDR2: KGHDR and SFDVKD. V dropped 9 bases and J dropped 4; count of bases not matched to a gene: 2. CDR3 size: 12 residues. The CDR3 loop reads CATRDSGNTIYF. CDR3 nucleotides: TGTGCCACCCGGGACAGCGGAAACACCATATATTTT.

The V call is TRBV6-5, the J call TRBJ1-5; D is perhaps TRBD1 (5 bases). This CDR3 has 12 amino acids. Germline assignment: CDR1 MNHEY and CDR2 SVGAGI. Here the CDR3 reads CAGDSGNQPQHF. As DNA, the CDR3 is TGTGCAGGTGACAGCGGCAATCAGCCCCAGCATTTT.

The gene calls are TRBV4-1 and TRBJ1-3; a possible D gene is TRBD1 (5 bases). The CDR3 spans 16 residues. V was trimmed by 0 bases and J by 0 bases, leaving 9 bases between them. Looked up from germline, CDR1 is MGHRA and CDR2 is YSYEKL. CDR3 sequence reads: CASSQETVISGNTIYF. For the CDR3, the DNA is TGCGCCAGCAGCCAAGAGACAGTTATCTCTGGAAACACCATATATTTT.

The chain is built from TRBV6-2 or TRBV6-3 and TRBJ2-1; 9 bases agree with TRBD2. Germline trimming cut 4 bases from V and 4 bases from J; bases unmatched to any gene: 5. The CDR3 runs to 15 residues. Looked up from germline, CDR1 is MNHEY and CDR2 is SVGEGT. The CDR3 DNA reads TGTGCCAGCAGTTTCCTAGCGGGGCCTTACAATGAGCAGTTCTTC. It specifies CASSFLAGPYNEQFF.

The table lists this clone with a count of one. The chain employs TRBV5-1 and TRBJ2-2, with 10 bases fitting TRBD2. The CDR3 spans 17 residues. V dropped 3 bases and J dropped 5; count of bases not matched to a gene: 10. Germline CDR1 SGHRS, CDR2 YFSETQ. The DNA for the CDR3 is TGCGCCAGCAGCTCCACTAGCGGGACCGCTCTTACCGGGGAGCTGTTTTTT. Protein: CASSSTSGTALTGELFF.

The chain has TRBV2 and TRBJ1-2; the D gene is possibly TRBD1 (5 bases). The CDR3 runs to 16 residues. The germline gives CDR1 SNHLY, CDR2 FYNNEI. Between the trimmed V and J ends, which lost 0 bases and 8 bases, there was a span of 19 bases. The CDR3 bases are TGTGCCAGCAGTGAAGCGCTGGGACGCCGGGCGGGAGGCTACACCTTC. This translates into CASSEALGRRAGGYTF. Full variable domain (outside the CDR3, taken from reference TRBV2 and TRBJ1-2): EPEVTQTPSHQVTQMGQEVILRCVPISNHLYFYWYRQILGQKVEFLVSFYNNEISEKSEIFDDQFSVERPDGSNFTLKIRSTKLEDSAMYFCASSEALGRRAGGYTFGSGTRLTVV.

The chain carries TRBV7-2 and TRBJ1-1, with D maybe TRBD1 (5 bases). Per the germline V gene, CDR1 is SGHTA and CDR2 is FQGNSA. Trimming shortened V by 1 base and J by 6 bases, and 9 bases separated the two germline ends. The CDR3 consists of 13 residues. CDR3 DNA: TGTGCCAGCAGCTTAGAGATCAGGGCTGAAGCTTTCTTT. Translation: CASSLEIRAEAFF.

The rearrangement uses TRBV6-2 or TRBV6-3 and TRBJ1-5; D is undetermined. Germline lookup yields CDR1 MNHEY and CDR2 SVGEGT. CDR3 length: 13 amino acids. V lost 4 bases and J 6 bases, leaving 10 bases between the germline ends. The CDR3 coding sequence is TGTGCCAGCAGTTTTGGGGTAAGTCAGCCCCAGCATTTT. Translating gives CASSFGVSQPQHF.

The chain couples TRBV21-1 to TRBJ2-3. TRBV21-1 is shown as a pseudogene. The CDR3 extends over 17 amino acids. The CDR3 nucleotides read TGTGCCAGCAGCAAACACGAGGGACGCCCGAGCACAGATACGCAGTATTTT. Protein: CASSKHEGRPSTDTQYF.

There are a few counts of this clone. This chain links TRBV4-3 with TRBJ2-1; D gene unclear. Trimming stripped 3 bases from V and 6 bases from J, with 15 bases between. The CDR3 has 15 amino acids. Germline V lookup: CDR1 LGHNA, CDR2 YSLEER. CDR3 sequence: CASSQDGLRLNEQFF. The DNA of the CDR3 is TGCGCCAGCAGCCAGGATGGGCTTCGCCTCAATGAGCAGTTCTTC.

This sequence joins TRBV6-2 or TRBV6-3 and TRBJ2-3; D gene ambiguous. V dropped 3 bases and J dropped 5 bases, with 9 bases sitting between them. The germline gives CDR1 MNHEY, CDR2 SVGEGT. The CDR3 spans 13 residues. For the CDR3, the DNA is TGTGCCAGCAGTTATGTTTCCAGAGATACGCAGTATTTT. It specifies CASSYVSRDTQYF.

CDR3 amino acids: CASSPGPATQPQHF. The CDR3 nucleotides are TGTGCCAGCAGTCCGGGCCCAGCCACTCAGCCCCAGCATTTT. This sequence joins TRBV6-5 and TRBJ1-5; D remains unclear. Germline V gene sequence: CDR1 MNHEY, CDR2 SVGAGI. The CDR3 spans 14 residues. Trimming took off 5 bases at V and 6 bases at J, with 14 bases between the two ends.

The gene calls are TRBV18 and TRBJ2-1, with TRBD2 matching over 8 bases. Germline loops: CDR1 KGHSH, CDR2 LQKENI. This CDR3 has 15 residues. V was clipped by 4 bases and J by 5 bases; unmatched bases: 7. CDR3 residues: CASSLFSGNDNEQFF. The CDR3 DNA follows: TGTGCCAGCTCACTATTTAGCGGGAACGACAATGAGCAGTTCTTC.

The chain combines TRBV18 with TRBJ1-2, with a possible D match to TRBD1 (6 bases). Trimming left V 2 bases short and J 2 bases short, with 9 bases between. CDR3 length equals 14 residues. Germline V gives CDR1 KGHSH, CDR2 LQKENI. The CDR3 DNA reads TGTGCCAGCTCACCAGCAGGACAGAACTATGGCTACACCTTC. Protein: CASSPAGQNYGYTF. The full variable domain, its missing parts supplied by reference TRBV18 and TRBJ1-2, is NAGVMQNPRHLVRRRGQEARLRCSPMKGHSHVYWYRQLPEEGLKFMVYLQKENIIDESGMPKERFSAEFPKEGPSILRIQQVVRGDSAAYFCASSPAGQNYGYTFGSGTRLTVV.

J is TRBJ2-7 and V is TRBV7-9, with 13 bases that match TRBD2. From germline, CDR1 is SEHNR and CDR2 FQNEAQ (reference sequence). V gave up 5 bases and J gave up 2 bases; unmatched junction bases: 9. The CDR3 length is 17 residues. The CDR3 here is CASSPWTSGSGTYEQYF. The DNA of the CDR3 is TGTGCCAGCAGCCCTTGGACTAGCGGGAGTGGGACCTACGAGCAGTACTTC.

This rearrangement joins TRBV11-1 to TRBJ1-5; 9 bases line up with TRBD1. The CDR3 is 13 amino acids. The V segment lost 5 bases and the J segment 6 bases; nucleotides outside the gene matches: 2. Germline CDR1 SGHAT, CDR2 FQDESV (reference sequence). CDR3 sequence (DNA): TGTGCCAGCAGCAAGGACAGGGGTCAGCCCCAGCATTTT. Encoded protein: CASSKDRGQPQHF.